This is a list of T cell receptor beta chains from one sample in a study of shared clonotypes between healthy human individuals. Profiling relied on immunoSEQ multiplex PCR, and the TCRdb table lists in-frame clones only, not all of them. The table includes roughly 1,800,000 clones, roughly 95% detected once. The sample was naive CD8+ T cells sorted from blood. Receptors were obtained from a man younger than 35 in good health. The CDR3 runs from the conserved cysteine through the conserved F or W. The order of the fields is clone size, V gene, J gene, D gene, CDR3 protein, CDR3 DNA. A D gene is named only where the DNA matches it firmly. Only some rows state a clone size, as once, few, many or a class for expanded clones.

abundance: NA
v_gene: TRBV4-1
j_gene: TRBJ2-7
d_gene: NA
CDR3aa: CASSQKSGVYEQYF
CDR3nt: TGCGCCAGCAGCCAAAAATCAGGGGTATACGAGCAGTACTTC

abundance: NA
v_gene: TRBV19
j_gene: TRBJ1-2
d_gene: NA
CDR3aa: CASGQGPAYYGYTF
CDR3nt: TGTGCCAGTGGGCAGGGACCCGCATACTATGGCTACACCTTC

abundance: once
v_gene: TRBV7-9
j_gene: TRBJ1-1
d_gene: NA
CDR3aa: CASSVSGNTEAFF
CDR3nt: TGTGCCAGCAGCGTTTCGGGGAACACTGAAGCTTTCTTT

abundance: NA
v_gene: TRBV13
j_gene: TRBJ2-1
d_gene: TRBD2
CDR3aa: CASSRGLAVSSYNEQFF
CDR3nt: TGTGCCAGCAGCCGCGGACTAGCGGTTAGCTCCTACAATGAGCAGTTCTTC

abundance: NA
v_gene: TRBV19
j_gene: TRBJ2-7
d_gene: TRBD2
CDR3aa: CASSISGLAAEQYF
CDR3nt: TGTGCCAGTAGTATATCCGGACTAGCGGCCGAGCAGTACTTC

abundance: NA
v_gene: TRBV19
j_gene: TRBJ2-1
d_gene: NA
CDR3aa: CASSGSGEQFF
CDR3nt: TGTGCCAGTAGCGGGAGCGGTGAGCAGTTCTTC

abundance: NA
v_gene: TRBV7-2
j_gene: TRBJ2-3
d_gene: TRBD2
CDR3aa: CASSFRGDPSTDTQYF
CDR3nt: TGTGCCAGCAGCTTCCGGGGGGATCCTAGCACAGATACGCAGTATTTT

abundance: once
v_gene: TRBV10-3
j_gene: TRBJ2-7
d_gene: TRBD2
CDR3aa: CAIRTSGLQYF
CDR3nt: TGTGCCATTAGGACTAGCGGGTTGCAGTACTTC

abundance: NA
v_gene: TRBV9
j_gene: TRBJ2-1
d_gene: NA
CDR3aa: CASSPYGGLDNEQFF
CDR3nt: TGTGCCAGCAGCCCATACGGGGGCCTCGACAATGAGCAGTTCTTC

abundance: once
v_gene: TRBV10-3
j_gene: TRBJ2-7
d_gene: NA
CDR3aa: CAISDGGDSDYEQYF
CDR3nt: TGTGCCATCAGTGATGGGGGGGACAGTGACTACGAGCAGTACTTC

abundance: NA
v_gene: TRBV9
j_gene: TRBJ1-1
d_gene: NA
CDR3aa: CASSVGSGGTEAFF
CDR3nt: TGTGCCAGCAGCGTAGGTTCTGGGGGCACTGAAGCTTTCTTT

abundance: NA
v_gene: TRBV13
j_gene: TRBJ1-1
d_gene: NA
CDR3aa: CASSLGTEAFF
CDR3nt: TGTGCCAGCAGCTTAGGAACGGAAGCTTTCTTT

abundance: NA
v_gene: TRBV13
j_gene: TRBJ2-3
d_gene: TRBD2
CDR3aa: CASSLEGGVPSQYF
CDR3nt: TGTGCCAGCAGCTTGGAGGGAGGGGTACCCTCGCAGTATTTT

abundance: NA
v_gene: TRBV13
j_gene: TRBJ2-1
d_gene: NA
CDR3aa: CASSYTLGNEQFF
CDR3nt: TGTGCCAGCAGCTATACCCTAGGCAATGAGCAGTTCTTC

abundance: once
v_gene: TRBV4-1
j_gene: TRBJ1-5
d_gene: NA
CDR3aa: CASSQDAQGNQPQHF
CDR3nt: TGCGCCAGCAGCCAAGATGCACAGGGCAATCAGCCCCAGCATTTT

abundance: NA
v_gene: TRBV11-1
j_gene: TRBJ1-1
d_gene: NA
CDR3aa: CASSLGAGEAFF
CDR3nt: TGTGCCAGCAGCTTAGGAGCGGGGGAAGCTTTCTTT